Below, 2 T cell receptor beta chains from the same sample are listed, as sequenced in a study of tumor and adjacent non-tumor tissue in lung cancer. Three rounds of nested PCR, following a modified ARM-PCR protocol, produced the TCRbeta library. MiXCR, applied by TCRdb to the multiplex PCR reads, yields one record per CDR3 protein. The table lists 60,000 to 85,000 distinct CDR3 sequences, approximately 82% of them singletons. The template was RNA from unsorted bulk tissue. Distant lung tissue was collected more than 3 cm away from the tumor edge. Sequencing was carried out using distant non-tumor lung tissue. These TCRs come from a man between 65 and 79 years old with non-small cell lung cancer.

On this clonotype itself: The CDR3 does not end in the conserved phenylalanine or tryptophan, so this is likely a read error. It is unclear where the CDR3 begins or ends on the DNA, so no DNA is shown, and the CDR3 is as TCRdb lists it. V gene TRBV11-2 combines with J gene TRBJ1-1; the table names TRBD1, a call not compared with the DNA. The CDR3 sequence runs 13 residues, both termini included. The V gene's germline CDR1 is SGHAT and CDR2 FQNNGV. CDR3 loop: CDSNLGTSDKPFL.

Only a few counts were recorded for this clonotype. The chain has TRBV20-1 and TRBJ1-6; D gene uncertain. The CDR3 spans 14 residues. V lost 0 bases and J lost 7, with 10 bases in between. The germline V gene encodes CDR1 DFQATT and CDR2 SNEGSKA (reference sequence). In DNA, the CDR3 is TGCAGTGCTAGAGATGGTGGATGGAATTCACCCCTCCACTTT. This gives the protein CSARDGGWNSPLHF.